This T cell receptor (beta chain) was sequenced during a study of CD8 T cells in Susac syndrome. Overall study context: Patients with Susac syndrome were therapy-naive, on corticosteroids, or on intravenous immunoglobulin alone at the time that blood was drawn. Overall study findings and caveats: Acknowledgment was made by the study that its TCR sequencing and HLA analysis involved a relatively small number of individuals.

Random hexamers were used to reverse transcribe roughly 0.5 to 1 ug of RNA. In TCRdb, the immunoSEQ multiplex PCR reads were re-called with MiXCR into one record per CDR3 protein. The sample contains 77,000 or so distinct CDR3 sequences, 93% of which appear only once. Trimming at V came to 5 bases and at J to 7 bases, leaving 18 bases not matched to a gene. The CDR3 consists of 19 residues. With regard to this clonotype: Its antigen is undetermined.

TEMRA cells underwent FACS enrichment and CD8+ and CD4+ T cells underwent negative isolation. The sequenced sample consisted of CD4+ T cells from PBMCs. The sequence was collected from a human donor with Susac syndrome. V gene TRBV12-3 or TRBV12-4 combines with J gene TRBJ2-1, with TRBD2 identical over 12 bases. CDR3 DNA: TGTGCCAGCAGTCACCATCCGCAGTTACTAGCGGGAGGAGGGAATGAGCAGTTCTTC. Its protein product is CASSHHPQLLAGGGNEQFF.